The 2 T cell receptor beta chains given below trace back to one sample, sequenced in a study of control samples from healthy donors and cancer patients. Sequencing was performed with immunoSEQ multiplex PCR; in TCRdb, only in-frame clones are kept and a portion is missing. The top ten clones hold 2% of a sample with 150,000 to 200,000 clones, around 92% of them seen once. The sample comprised blood. The receptors originated from a woman in her forties in good health.

The chain links TRBV9 to TRBJ1-3; D not resolved. Germline assignment: CDR1 SGDLS and CDR2 YYNGEE. The CDR3 has 18 amino acids. Deletions cut 4 bases from V and 0 bases from J, with 20 bases between. The CDR3 nucleotides read TGTGCCAGCAGCCTTCCTAATCTGGACGGAAGCTCTGGAAACACCATATATTTT. This gives the protein CASSLPNLDGSSGNTIYF.

The chain uses TRBV5-1 and TRBJ2-2; perhaps TRBD2 as D (6 bases). CDR3 length equals 16 residues. V was cut by 3 bases and J by 1 base, with 13 bases left in between. The germline V gene encodes CDR1 SGHRS and CDR2 YFSETQ. CDR3 amino acids: CASSWLAAGNTGELFF. DNA for the CDR3: TGCGCCAGCAGCTGGCTGGCAGCGGGGAACACCGGGGAGCTGTTTTTT.